Each of the 18 T cell receptor beta chains below was sequenced from the same sample in a study of T cells in Graves' hyperthyroidism and ophthalmopathy. Amplification of TCR beta CDR3 regions used RNA as the template. With the HTBI primer set, the TCR CDR3 went through a first round of RT-PCR. One entry per CDR3 protein results from TCRdb running MiXCR on the multiplex PCR reads. This table has around 400,000 distinct CDR3 sequences, 15% to 17% appearing once. The sample was blood. These receptors all come from a woman aged 18-35 years with Graves' hyperthyroidism that later progressed to Graves' ophthalmopathy.

Ten or more counts support this clonotype. V gene TRBV7-9 combines with J gene TRBJ1-1, with no clear D. The V end was cut by 1 base, the J end by 4 bases, with 19 bases between. Per germline, CDR1 SEHNR and CDR2 FQNEAQ (reference sequence). This CDR3 is 17 amino acids long. CDR3 DNA sequence: TGTGCCAGCAGCTTAGGTGGGTCCCCTTTATGGGGCACTGAAGCTTTCTTT. Translated: CASSLGGSPLWGTEAFF.

This clonotype was seen only a few times. The rearrangement uses TRBV28 and TRBJ2-1; 10 bases match TRBD2. The CDR3 extends over 16 amino acids. From germline, CDR1 is MDHEN and CDR2 SYDVKM. Unmatched junction bases numbered 9, after V lost 6 bases and J lost 4 bases. CDR3 protein: CASSRDSGRNYNEQFF. Here the CDR3 DNA reads TGTGCCAGCAGCCGGGATAGCGGGAGGAATTACAATGAGCAGTTCTTC.

The chain is built from TRBV6-2 or TRBV6-3 and TRBJ2-5; D gene uncertain. This CDR3 has 15 residues. V lost 5 bases and J 5 bases, leaving 18 bases between the germline ends. Germline V CDR1 and CDR2: MNHEY, SVGEGT. The CDR3 loop is CASSTHGVGRETQYF. CDR3 DNA sequence: TGTGCCAGCAGTACCCATGGGGTCGGCCGTGAGACCCAGTACTTC.

With regard to this clonotype: The CDR3 carries no conserved terminal phenylalanine or tryptophan, so it likely arises from a read error. The rearrangement joins TRBV6-4 to TRBJ2-3; 7 bases are a match to TRBD2. CDR3 size: 15 residues. Germline CDR1 reads MRHNA; CDR2 reads SNTAGT. The trim removed 6 bases at V and 2 bases at J, leaving 8 bases unmatched. The CDR3 sequence: CASRDGSGATDTQYL. DNA of the CDR3: TGTGCCAGCAGAGACGGGAGCGGGGCCACAGATACGCAGTATCTT.

For this clonotype: Just one base apart from a much larger clone, this may be a read error. The chain couples TRBV20-1 to TRBJ2-1; unclear D gene. The J call may be wrong; the DNA end is better matched by TRBJ2-7. This CDR3 region has 17 residues. CDR1 is DFQATT and CDR2 is SNEGSKA in the germline V gene (reference sequence). CDR3: CSARALLVRPPYNEQYF. As DNA, the CDR3 is TGCAGTGCTAGAGCTCTGTTGGTGCGGCCCCCCTACAATGAGCAGTACTTC.

As for this clonotype: A read error is possible here, since a much larger clone lies one base away. It is likely a read error, because the conserved phenylalanine at the end of the CDR3 is missing. The gene calls are TRBV28 and TRBJ1-5; D is unclear. This CDR3 has 15 residues. With 2 bases removed from V and 0 bases from J, the gap between germline ends came to 8 bases. CDR1 is MDHEN and CDR2 is SYDVKM in the germline V gene. This chain's CDR3 is CASSLGFNSNQPQHL. The CDR3 nucleotides are TGTGCCAGCAGTTTAGGGTTCAATAGCAATCAGCCCCAGCATCTT.

Ten or more counts support this clonotype. V gene TRBV11-2 combines with J gene TRBJ1-6; no firm D call. CDR1 and CDR2 from the germline V gene are SGHAT and FQNNGV. The CDR3 covers 17 residues. Trimming took 5 bases from V and 0 from J, leaving 14 bases between them. CDR3 sequence reads: CASSLTRQSSYNSPLHF. The DNA for the CDR3 is TGTGCCAGCAGCCTAACCCGCCAGAGCTCCTATAATTCACCCCTCCACTTT.

This clonotype was counted ten times or more. The rearrangement uses TRBV30 and TRBJ2-2; 8 positions match TRBD2. J was trimmed by 6 bases and V by 2 bases; bases with no gene match: 8. CDR1 and CDR2 from the germline V gene are GTSNPN and SVGIG (reference sequence). This CDR3 is built from 15 residues. DNA for the CDR3: TGTGCCTGGAGTTCGGGACTAGGGTTCGCCGGGGAGCTGTTTTTT. It specifies CAWSSGLGFAGELFF.

V is TRBV27 and J is TRBJ2-7; no clear D. This CDR3 has 13 amino acids. Per germline, CDR1 MNHEY and CDR2 SMNVEV (reference sequence). Trimming shortened V by 1 base and J by 3 bases, and 7 bases separated the two germline ends. The CDR3 coding sequence is TGTGCCAGCAGTTTATTGGTAGACTACGAGCAGTACTTC. Translation: CASSLLVDYEQYF.

As for this clonotype: It may be a read error: a sequence one base away is much more abundant. The chain uses TRBV2 and TRBJ2-1, with TRBD2 matching 10 bases. This CDR3 is 16 amino acids long. Germline V gene sequence: CDR1 SNHLY, CDR2 FYNNEI. The CDR3 loop is CASSSLLAGAYNGQFF. CDR3 DNA: TGTGCCAGCAGTAGCCTTCTAGCGGGGGCCTACAATGGGCAGTTCTTC.

V gene TRBV27 combines with J gene TRBJ1-2; D gene ambiguous. CDR3 size: 14 residues. Trimming left V 5 bases short and J 4 bases short, with 14 bases between. The germline V gene encodes CDR1 MNHEY and CDR2 SMNVEV (reference sequence). The CDR3 sequence: CASSPHGGLYGYTF. CDR3 DNA: TGTGCCAGCAGTCCCCATGGAGGCCTCTATGGCTACACCTTC.

The rearrangement joins TRBV9 to TRBJ2-7, with D maybe TRBD1 (6 bases). V was clipped by 3 bases and J by 2 bases, with 12 bases between them. This CDR3 has 14 amino acids. Germline V gives CDR1 SGDLS, CDR2 YYNGEE. DNA of the CDR3: TGTGCCAGCAGCGCACTAGGACAGCCCTACGAGCAGTACTTC. Translation: CASSALGQPYEQYF.

This clonotype has a count of ten or more. The rearrangement links TRBV30 to TRBJ1-4; no reliable D call. Germline V gene data show CDR1 as GTSNPN and CDR2 as SVGIG (reference sequence). V was clipped by 4 bases and J by 8 bases, with 17 bases between them. The CDR3 has 14 residues. The CDR3 region has the DNA TGTGCCTGGAACCAAGGGAAACAGACCGAAAAACTGTTTTTT. It codes for CAWNQGKQTEKLFF.

This clonotype was observed once. This chain links TRBV6-1 with TRBJ1-1; the match to TRBD1 covers 7 bases. Losses at the gene ends were 9 bases for V and 1 base for J; bases not matched to a gene: 5. Germline lookup yields CDR1 MNHNS and CDR2 SASEGT. The CDR3 covers 13 residues. The CDR3 DNA reads as TGTGCCAGTACCCACAGGGGGAACACTGAAGCTTTCTTT. This encodes CASTHRGNTEAFF.

This clonotype occurred many times. The CDR3 coding sequence is TGTGCCAGCACTGCCGCCGGCCATAATGGCTACACCTTC. Translated, it gives CASTAAGHNGYTF. This rearrangement joins TRBV6-1 to TRBJ1-2, with no clear D. The CDR3 contains 13 residues. V was shortened by 7 bases and J by 6 bases, with 15 bases between the two germline ends. Germline V CDR1 and CDR2: MNHNS, SASEGT.

Ten or more counts support this clonotype. The CDR3 bases are TGTGCCAGCACTCTCGACCCTTCTGGCTATGGCTACACCTTC. Amino acid sequence: CASTLDPSGYGYTF. The chain combines TRBV12-3 or TRBV12-4 with TRBJ1-2, with D unclear. This CDR3 has 14 amino acids. The germline V and J ends were trimmed by 7 bases and 4 bases, with 16 bases remaining between them.

This clonotype occurred a few times. V is TRBV24-1 and J is TRBJ2-5; D is possibly TRBD2 (5 bases). This CDR3 is built from 14 residues. The V gene lost 4 bases and the J gene lost 10 bases, with 18 bases spanning the gap. Germline V gene data show CDR1 as KGHDR and CDR2 as SFDVKD. CDR3 in DNA: TGTGCCACCAGTGACCCGTGGACCGGGATGGGCCAGTACTTC. Its protein is CATSDPWTGMGQYF.

The rearrangement uses TRBV18 and TRBJ2-1; 8 bases map to TRBD1. There are 19 residues in the CDR3. Germline V gene lookup returns CDR1 KGHSH and CDR2 LQKENI. V trimming: 1 base; J trimming: 0 bases; junction bases outside the gene matches: 11. The DNA of the CDR3 is TGTGCCAGCTCACCACGACAGGGGTTCTACGGAAGCTCCTACAATGAGCAGTTCTTC. It encodes CASSPRQGFYGSSYNEQFF. The entire variable domain, with the rest obtained from reference TRBV18 and TRBJ2-1, is as follows: NAGVMQNPRHLVRRRGQEARLRCSPMKGHSHVYWYRQLPEEGLKFMVYLQKENIIDESGMPKERFSAEFPKEGPSILRIQQVVRGDSAAYFCASSPRQGFYGSSYNEQFFGPGTRLTVL.